The 30 T cell receptor beta chains presented below share a single source sample, sequenced in a study of cytomegalovirus exposure and HLA in healthy donors. Use of 60 Vbeta and 13 Jbeta primers characterized the PCR. The table came from immunoSEQ multiplex PCR; TCRdb's copy has only in-frame clones and leaves some out. The sample shows 250,000 to 350,000 clones, about nine tenths of them seen only once. Source material: PBMCs. The source of these receptors is a man between 40 and 49 years old in good health and CMV-seropositive.

The V call is TRBV25-1, the J call TRBJ2-7; D is perhaps TRBD1 (6 bases). Germline V gene lookup returns CDR1 MGHDK and CDR2 SYGVNS. The CDR3 is 15 residues long. The V end was cut by 7 bases, the J end by 3 bases, with 19 bases between. In nucleotides, the CDR3 is TGTGCCAGCAACGCCGCCGGGACACTAAACTACGAGCAGTACTTC. Residues: CASNAAGTLNYEQYF.

This chain links TRBV2 with TRBJ2-3; D is perhaps TRBD1 (6 bases). The CDR3 runs to 13 residues. The germline V and J ends were trimmed by 8 bases and 3 bases, with 12 bases remaining between them. Germline CDR1 and CDR2: SNHLY and FYNNEI. CDR3 bases: TGTGCCAGCTGGACAGCTTTAACAGATACGCAGTATTTT. Encoded protein: CASWTALTDTQYF. The variable domain in full, completed from reference TRBV2 and TRBJ2-3, reads EPEVTQTPSHQVTQMGQEVILRCVPISNHLYFYWYRQILGQKVEFLVSFYNNEISEKSEIFDDQFSVERPDGSNFTLKIRSTKLEDSAMYFCASWTALTDTQYFGPGTRLTVL.

V is TRBV7-9 and J is TRBJ2-7; D unclear. The CDR3 covers 12 residues. V was trimmed by 4 bases and J by 4 bases, leaving 8 bases between them. Germline lookup yields CDR1 SEHNR and CDR2 FQNEAQ (reference sequence). CDR3 protein: CASSSSPYEQYF. CDR3 coding DNA: TGTGCCAGCAGCTCCAGTCCATACGAGCAGTACTTC.

This clone was picked up one time. CDR3 in DNA: TGTGCCAGCAGTTTGGGGACAGTCTATGGCTACACCTTC. Protein: CASSLGTVYGYTF. The chain couples TRBV28 to TRBJ1-2; 7 bases are a match to TRBD1. Germline loops: CDR1 MDHEN, CDR2 SYDVKM. CDR3 length equals 13 residues. J lost 4 bases, V lost 3 bases, and 2 bases had no gene match.

This clone came up a few times. The V gene is TRBV27, the J gene TRBJ2-6, with 9 positions matching TRBD1. This CDR3 has 17 residues. Germline trimming cut 4 bases from V and 2 bases from J; bases unmatched to any gene: 6. Germline loops: CDR1 MNHEY, CDR2 SMNVEV (reference sequence). The CDR3 coding sequence is TGTGCCAGCAGTTCAATCTGGACAGGGGCTGGGGCCAACGTCCTGACTTTC. Protein: CASSSIWTGAGANVLTF.

CDR3 nucleotides: TGTGCCAGCAGTTTAACCGGGTATGGCAATCAGCCCCAGCATTTT. Protein sequence: CASSLTGYGNQPQHF. The chain carries TRBV27 and TRBJ1-5, with unresolved D. This CDR3 is built from 15 residues. Trimming removed 2 bases at V and 2 bases at J, with 10 bases between. CDR1 and CDR2 (germline): MNHEY, SMNVEV (reference sequence).

The V gene is TRBV7-6, the J gene TRBJ2-5, with unresolved D. CDR3 length: 13 amino acids. The germline gives CDR1 SGHVS, CDR2 FNYEAQ. The ends were cut back, 1 base at V and 2 bases at J, with 5 bases in the middle. The CDR3 region is CASSLVEQETQYF. CDR3 sequence (DNA): TGTGCCAGCAGCTTAGTAGAACAAGAGACCCAGTACTTC.

The chain has TRBV6-5 and TRBJ2-2; D might be TRBD2 (6 bases). The V gene's germline CDR1 is MNHEY and CDR2 SVGAGI. The CDR3 covers 16 residues. Trimming left V 4 bases short and J 1 base short, with 13 bases between. CDR3 protein: CASSFAGTGNTGELFF. For the CDR3, the DNA is TGTGCCAGCAGTTTCGCCGGGACTGGGAACACCGGGGAGCTGTTTTTT.

The rearrangement uses TRBV7-9 and TRBJ2-1; TRBD2 matches at 8 bases. J was trimmed by 0 bases and V by 5 bases; bases with no gene match: 3. In germline, CDR1 is SEHNR, CDR2 FQNEAQ (reference sequence). The CDR3 consists of 15 residues. The CDR3 DNA reads TGTGCCAGCAGCCAAACTAGCGGCTCCTACAATGAGCAGTTCTTC. It specifies CASSQTSGSYNEQFF.

V and J are TRBV7-2 and TRBJ2-7, with D maybe TRBD1 (6 bases). Germline lookup yields CDR1 SGHTA and CDR2 FQGNSA. V dropped 3 bases and J dropped 3 bases, with 9 bases sitting between them. This CDR3 comprises 13 residues. This CDR3 reads CASSLGHDYEQYF. The CDR3 region has the DNA TGTGCCAGCAGCTTGGGACACGACTACGAGCAGTACTTC.

The rearrangement links TRBV6-1 to TRBJ2-7; TRBD2 agrees at 8 bases. The germline V gene has CDR1 MNHNS and CDR2 SASEGT. This CDR3 is 15 amino acids long. J was trimmed by 0 bases and V by 10 bases; bases with no gene match: 11. The CDR3 loop is CATKEPGGSSYEQYF. CDR3 coding DNA: TGTGCCACCAAAGAGCCGGGAGGGAGCTCCTACGAGCAGTACTTC.

This clone was observed a few times. V is TRBV28 and J is TRBJ1-1, with a tentative D call TRBD1 (6 bases). CDR3 length: 13 amino acids. V shed 7 bases and J shed 1 base, with 10 bases lying between them. Germline values: CDR1 MDHEN, CDR2 SYDVKM. The CDR3 DNA follows: TGTGCCAGCACATTGACAGGGAACACTGAAGCTTTCTTT. It encodes CASTLTGNTEAFF.

Note on this clone: At one boundary the junction diverges from the germline segment, which might be a read error. This chain uses TRBV7-8 with TRBJ2-7; 10 positions agree with TRBD1. CDR1 is SGHVS, CDR2 FQNEAQ, per germline. The CDR3 sequence is 16 residues long. In DNA form, the CDR3 reads TGTGCCAGCAGCGGGTATGAGCAGGGACAGGGGCCCCTTGTCAGCTTC. It yields the protein CASSGYEQGQGPLVSF. Drawing the rest from reference TRBV7-8 and TRBJ2-7, the complete variable domain is GAGVSQSPRYKVAKRGQDVALRCDPISGHVSLFWYQQALGQGPEFLTYFQNEAQLDKSGLPSDRFFAERPEGSVSTLKIQRTQQEDSAVYLCASSGYEQGQGPLVSFGPGTRLTVT.

The chain is built from TRBV5-1 and TRBJ2-5, with 9 bases fitting TRBD2. CDR3 length equals 16 residues. Germline V gene data show CDR1 as SGHRS and CDR2 as YFSETQ. Trimming at V came to 4 bases and at J to 5 bases, leaving 12 bases not matched to a gene. The CDR3 sequence: CASSPGGLAGRETQYF. Written as DNA, the CDR3 is TGCGCCAGCAGCCCCGGAGGCCTAGCGGGAAGGGAGACCCAGTACTTC.

The chain links TRBV2 to TRBJ2-7; D is possibly TRBD2 (6 bases). V dropped 1 base and J dropped 6 bases, with 13 bases sitting between them. Germline-derived CDR1 and CDR2 are SNHLY and FYNNEI. This CDR3 region has 14 residues. The CDR3 region is CASSEEVGGVEQYF. The CDR3 nucleotides read TGTGCCAGCAGTGAAGAAGTTGGAGGGGTCGAGCAGTACTTC. The whole variable domain, filled in from reference TRBV2 and TRBJ2-7, reads EPEVTQTPSHQVTQMGQEVILRCVPISNHLYFYWYRQILGQKVEFLVSFYNNEISEKSEIFDDQFSVERPDGSNFTLKIRSTKLEDSAMYFCASSEEVGGVEQYFGPGTRLTVT.

The V gene is TRBV7-3, the J gene TRBJ2-2; 9 bases are shared with TRBD1. V was clipped by 2 bases and J by 6 bases; unmatched bases: 7. The CDR3 covers 16 residues. Germline CDR1 is SGHTA and CDR2 is FQGTGA. The DNA for the CDR3 is TGTGCCAGCAGCTTAGGCGGACAGGGGCTGGCCGGGGAGCTGTTTTTT. Its translation is CASSLGGQGLAGELFF.

This clone was recorded only once. The rearrangement joins TRBV27 to TRBJ2-7; TRBD2 might be the D (6 bases). Germline CDR1 and CDR2: MNHEY and SMNVEV (reference sequence). This CDR3 is 14 amino acids long. Trimming pared 8 bases from V and 3 bases from J, leaving 17 bases between. CDR3 residues: CASGLTGVLYEQYF. The CDR3 DNA reads as TGTGCCAGCGGGTTGACGGGAGTACTCTACGAGCAGTACTTC.

The chain links TRBV2 to TRBJ2-7; 8 bases map to TRBD1. Trimming took 6 bases from V and 4 from J; bases not matched to a gene: 8. Germline CDR1 is SNHLY and CDR2 is FYNNEI. The CDR3 runs 14 residues. The CDR3 spells CASRQDRAEYEQYF. The CDR3 nucleotides read TGTGCCAGCAGACAGGACAGGGCAGAATACGAGCAGTACTTC.

The CDR3 spells CASSLVQGVNTEAFF. CDR3 nucleotide sequence: TGTGCCAGCAGCTTAGTTCAAGGGGTGAACACTGAAGCTTTCTTT. The chain uses TRBV7-2 and TRBJ1-1, with D possibly matching TRBD1 (5 bases). CDR1 and CDR2 from the germline V gene are SGHTA and FQGNSA. V was pared by 1 base and J by 0 bases, with 9 bases between. The CDR3 totals 15 residues.

V gene TRBV7-2 combines with J gene TRBJ2-5, with TRBD2 matching over 8 bases. The ends lost 7 bases at V and 1 base at J; junction bases unmatched: 8. The CDR3 is 15 residues long. Germline V lookup: CDR1 SGHTA, CDR2 FQGNSA. The CDR3 DNA sequence: TGTGCCAGCAAGCTTAGAGGGACTAGCCAAGAGACCCAGTACTTC. It specifies CASKLRGTSQETQYF.

CDR3 residues: CASSLGLAEKLFF. The CDR3 coding sequence is TGTGCCAGCAGCCTCGGACTTGCCGAAAAACTGTTTTTT. The chain joins TRBV7-2 to TRBJ1-4; D is undetermined. V lost 5 bases to trimming and J lost 8 bases, with 12 bases between them. This CDR3 has 13 amino acids. Germline V CDR1 and CDR2: SGHTA, FQGNSA.

The V and J genes are TRBV7-6 and TRBJ1-3, with D maybe TRBD1 (6 bases). This CDR3 is built from 17 residues. Germline V gene sequence: CDR1 SGHVS, CDR2 FNYEAQ. Trimming cost V 4 bases and J 3 bases, with 19 bases left between them. CDR3 nucleotide sequence: TGTGCCAGCAGCTCACACCAACAGGGATTGAGTGGAAACACCATATATTTT. Its translation: CASSSHQQGLSGNTIYF.

The chain uses TRBV5-1 and TRBJ2-7; tentatively, D is TRBD2 (6 bases). This CDR3 region has 17 residues. Germline V gives CDR1 SGHRS, CDR2 YFSETQ. V was cut by 4 bases and J by 2 bases, with 22 bases left in between. The CDR3 nucleotides read TGCGCCAGCAGCCATGAGGAGGAGGGGACCGTTACCTACGAGCAGTACTTC. Its protein product is CASSHEEEGTVTYEQYF.

The V gene is TRBV27, the J gene TRBJ1-1, with D unclear. This CDR3 is 14 amino acids long. Trimming shortened V by 3 bases and J by 1 base, and 9 bases separated the two germline ends. Germline CDR1 is MNHEY and CDR2 is SMNVEV (reference sequence). The CDR3 region has the DNA TGTGCCAGCAGTTTTTTGGGAGAGAACACTGAAGCTTTCTTT. Translation: CASSFLGENTEAFF.

The V and J genes are TRBV7-9 and TRBJ2-7; 10 positions match TRBD1. Germline-derived CDR1 and CDR2 are SEHNR and FQNEAQ (reference sequence). With V trimmed by 4 bases and J by 11 bases, 8 bases remained unmatched. This CDR3 is built from 13 residues. CDR3 bases: TGTGCCAGCAGCTACGGGACAGGGGATGGAAAGTACTTC. Protein product: CASSYGTGDGKYF.

The chain recombines TRBV19 with TRBJ1-1; maybe TRBD1 (6 bases). Germline V gene sequence: CDR1 LNHDA, CDR2 SQIVND (reference sequence). V lost 5 bases, J lost 10 bases, and 14 bases lay in between. The CDR3 contains 12 residues. CDR3 in DNA: TGTGCCAGTAGTCTGGGGGGGCTCGGAGCTTTCTTT. It encodes CASSLGGLGAFF.

This clone was counted once. The chain recombines TRBV27 with TRBJ1-4, with D possibly being TRBD1 (6 bases). The V gene's germline CDR1 is MNHEY and CDR2 SMNVEV (reference sequence). The CDR3 length is 14 residues. V dropped 5 bases and J dropped 8 bases, with 15 bases sitting between them. The CDR3 bases are TGTGCCAGCAGTGTACAGGGTTGGGAGGAAAAACTGTTTTTT. Its protein product is CASSVQGWEEKLFF.

DNA of the CDR3: TGTGCCAGCAGGCTTCCTAGAGGCGGACAGGGAAGCAATGAGCAGTTCTTC. It translates to CASRLPRGGQGSNEQFF. The J gene is TRBJ2-1, the V gene TRBV7-8, with TRBD1 matching over 8 bases. The germline V gene has CDR1 SGHVS and CDR2 FQNEAQ. V trimming: 6 bases; J trimming: 6 bases; junction bases outside the gene matches: 16. This CDR3 is built from 17 residues.

This chain connects TRBV9 to TRBJ2-7; 12 nucleotides agree with TRBD2. CDR1 and CDR2 from the germline V gene are SGDLS and YYNGEE. This CDR3 contains 15 residues. The J segment lost 3 bases and the V segment lost 3 bases, leaving 4 bases of the junction unmatched. The DNA of the CDR3 is TGTGCCAGCAGCGACCGGACTAGCGGGAACTACGAGCAGTACTTC. It encodes CASSDRTSGNYEQYF.

This clone has only one observation. The J gene is TRBJ2-1, the V gene TRBV25-1; a possible D gene is TRBD2 (6 bases). Trimming stripped 4 bases from V and 8 bases from J, with 12 bases between. The CDR3 is 13 residues long. Germline V gene sequence: CDR1 MGHDK, CDR2 SYGVNS. CDR3 nucleotide sequence: TGTGCCAGCAGTGTTGCGGGGTTAGATGAGCAGTTCTTC. It codes for CASSVAGLDEQFF.